This TCR beta chain was sequenced for a study of T-cell memory formation after mild COVID-19. Points from the study as a whole: There were some responding clones in pre-infection memory, which suggested that cross-reactive memory had joined.

This clonotype was seen a few times. Its antigen is not known. TCRdb redid the calling of the 5' RACE reads with MiXCR, one entry per CDR3 protein. The sample carries some 300,000 distinct CDR3 sequences, 20% recorded once. The source is a man between 18 and 29 years old who had mild COVID-19 (a few samples of this study predate the infection). Cell type and time point are not known. The sample comprised PBMCs or a T cell subset sorted from them (not recorded which).

CDR3 loop: CASSLQTLAGTGELFF. CDR3 in DNA: TGTGCCAGCAGCCTACAGACCCTAGCGGGGACCGGGGAGCTGTTTTTT. J is TRBJ2-2 and V is TRBV7-2; 9 bases match TRBD2. This CDR3 is built from 16 residues. Per the germline V gene, CDR1 is SGHTA and CDR2 is FQGNSA. V was pared by 5 bases and J by 5 bases, with 9 bases of the junction left unmatched. Combining the CDR3 with reference TRBV7-2 and TRBJ2-2 gives the whole variable domain GAGVSQSPSNKVTEKGKDVELRCDPISGHTALYWYRQSLGQGLEFLIYFQGNSAPDKSGLPSDRFSAERTGGSVSTLTIQRTQQEDSAVYLCASSLQTLAGTGELFFGEGSRLTVL.